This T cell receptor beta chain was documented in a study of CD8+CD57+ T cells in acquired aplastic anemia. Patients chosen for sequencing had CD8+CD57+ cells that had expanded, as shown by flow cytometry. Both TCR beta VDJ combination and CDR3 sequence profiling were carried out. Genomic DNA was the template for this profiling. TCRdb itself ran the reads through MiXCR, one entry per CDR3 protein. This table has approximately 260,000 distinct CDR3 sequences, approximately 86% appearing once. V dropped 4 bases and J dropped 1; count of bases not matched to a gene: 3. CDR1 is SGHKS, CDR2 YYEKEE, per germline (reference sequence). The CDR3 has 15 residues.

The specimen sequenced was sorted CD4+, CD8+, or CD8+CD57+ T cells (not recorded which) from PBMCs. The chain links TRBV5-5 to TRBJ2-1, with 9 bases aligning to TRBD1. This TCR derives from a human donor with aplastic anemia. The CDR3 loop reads CASSMGQGSYNEQFF. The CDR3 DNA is TGTGCCAGCAGCATGGGACAGGGATCCTACAATGAGCAGTTCTTC.